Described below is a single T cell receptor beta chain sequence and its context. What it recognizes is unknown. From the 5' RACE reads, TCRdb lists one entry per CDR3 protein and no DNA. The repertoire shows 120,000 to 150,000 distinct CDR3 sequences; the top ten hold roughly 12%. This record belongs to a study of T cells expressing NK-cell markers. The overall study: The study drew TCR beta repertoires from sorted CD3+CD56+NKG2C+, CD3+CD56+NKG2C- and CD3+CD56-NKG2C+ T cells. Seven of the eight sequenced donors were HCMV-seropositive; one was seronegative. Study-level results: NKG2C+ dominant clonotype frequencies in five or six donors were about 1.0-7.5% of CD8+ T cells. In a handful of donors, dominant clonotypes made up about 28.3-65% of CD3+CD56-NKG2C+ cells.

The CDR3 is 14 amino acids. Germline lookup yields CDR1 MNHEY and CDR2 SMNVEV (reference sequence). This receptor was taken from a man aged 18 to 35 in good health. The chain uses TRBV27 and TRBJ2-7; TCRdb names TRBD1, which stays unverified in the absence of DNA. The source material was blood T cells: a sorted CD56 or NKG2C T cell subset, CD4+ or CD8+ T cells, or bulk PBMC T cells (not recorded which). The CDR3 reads CASSLIQGRHEQYF.